A single sample gave rise to the 25 T cell receptor beta chains below, sequenced in a study of CD8 T cells in ankylosing spondylitis. Antigen specificity for these receptors is unknown. Notes on the study in general: Roughly eight highly homologous variants made up a TCR beta motif that seemed to typify ankylosing spondylitis blood.

TCRdb ran MiXCR on the 5' RACE reads and lists one entry per CDR3 protein. The sample includes fewer than 550,000 distinct CDR3 sequences, less than 6% seen only once; the top ten take 3% to 4%. The sequencing input was blood, either unsorted or a sorted T cell fraction (not recorded which). The source of these receptors is a male donor with ankylosing spondylitis.

This clonotype was picked up many times. The gene calls are TRBV7-2 and TRBJ2-1, with a weak D call TRBD2 (7 bases). Germline V gene data show CDR1 as SGHTA and CDR2 as FQGNSA. This CDR3 region has 16 residues. Trimming took off 5 bases at V and 0 bases at J, with 14 bases between the two ends. The CDR3 spells CASSPGGGSSYNEQFF. The DNA of the CDR3 is TGTGCCAGCAGCCCGGGGGGCGGGAGCTCCTACAATGAGCAGTTCTTC.

This clonotype was counted many times. This chain joins TRBV5-1 and TRBJ1-1; D not resolved. The CDR3 covers 13 residues. The V gene lost 1 base and the J gene lost 5 bases, with 9 bases spanning the gap. Germline V gene data show CDR1 as SGHRS and CDR2 as YFSETQ. The CDR3 DNA reads as TGCGCCAGCAGCTTGTTTTCGGGAACTGAAGCTTTCTTT. Amino acid sequence: CASSLFSGTEAFF.

This clonotype appeared many times. V and J are TRBV6-1 and TRBJ2-5; possibly TRBD1 for D (6 bases). The CDR3 is 14 amino acids. Trimming shortened V by 8 bases and J by 8 bases, and 21 bases separated the two germline ends. CDR1 and CDR2 (germline): MNHNS, SASEGT. The CDR3 nucleotides read TGTGCCAGCTCCCTAGACAGGCTACTATACACCCAGTACTTC. It yields the protein CASSLDRLLYTQYF.

This clonotype was counted ten times or more. The chain links TRBV25-1 to TRBJ2-3; D tentatively reads TRBD1 or TRBD2 (5 bases each). V lost 1 base and J lost 11, with 10 bases in between. This CDR3 is built from 12 residues. Germline V gene data show CDR1 as MGHDK and CDR2 as SYGVNS. In DNA form, the CDR3 reads TGTGCCAGCAGTGAATTTTGGGACGAGCAGTATTTT. Translation gives CASSEFWDEQYF.

This chain joins TRBV5-5 and TRBJ2-7, with TRBD2 matching 9 bases. Unmatched junction bases numbered 10, after V lost 4 bases and J lost 2 bases. Germline CDR1 SGHKS, CDR2 YYEKEE (reference sequence). The CDR3 loop spans 16 amino acids. This chain's CDR3 is CASSPAAGGNTYEQYF. The DNA of the CDR3 is TGTGCCAGCAGCCCGGCGGCGGGGGGGAATACCTACGAGCAGTACTTC.

Details on this clonotype: Since a much larger clone is just one base distant, this may be a read error. The rearrangement uses TRBV27 and TRBJ1-4, with TRBD1 matching 7 bases. Germline lookup yields CDR1 MNHEY and CDR2 SMNVEV (reference sequence). CDR3 length: 12 residues. DNA of the CDR3: TGTGACAGCAGGCAGGGGGGTGAAAAACTGTTTTTT. This translates into CDSRQGGEKLFF. Using reference TRBV27 and TRBJ1-4 for the parts outside the CDR3, the full variable domain is EAQVTQNPRYLITVTGKKLTVTCSQNMNHEYMSWYRQDPGLGLRQIYYSMNVEVTDKGDVPEGYKVSRKEKRNFPLILESPSPNQTSLYFCDSRQGGEKLFFGSGTQLSVL.

This clonotype has at least ten counts. The chain is built from TRBV10-3 and TRBJ1-2, with TRBD1 as a possible D gene (6 bases). The CDR3 is made up of 14 amino acids. V lost 4 bases, J lost 6 bases, and 15 bases lay in between. CDR1 is ENHRY, CDR2 SYGVKD, per germline. CDR3 sequence: CAISGPWGADGYTF. The CDR3 DNA sequence: TGTGCCATCAGTGGGCCGTGGGGGGCAGATGGCTACACCTTC.

This sequence joins TRBV10-3 and TRBJ1-2; weak D call: TRBD1 (6 bases). The V gene's germline CDR1 is ENHRY and CDR2 SYGVKD. V was trimmed by 8 bases and J by 4 bases, leaving 20 bases between them. The CDR3 is 15 amino acids. The CDR3 sequence: CAISPGPRGGYGYTF. The CDR3 DNA reads TGTGCCATCTCACCCGGTCCCAGGGGCGGCTATGGCTACACCTTC.

The chain has TRBV7-6 and TRBJ2-3; D may correspond to TRBD1 or TRBD2 (5 bases each). Germline V lookup: CDR1 SGHVS, CDR2 FNYEAQ. The CDR3 loop spans 15 amino acids. V gave up 4 bases and J gave up 2 bases, with 13 bases separating them. CDR3 region: CASSSTPGPTDTQYF. CDR3 nucleotides: TGTGCCAGCAGCTCGACACCGGGACCCACAGATACGCAGTATTTT.

This clonotype was picked up many times. This chain uses TRBV27 with TRBJ1-1, with 7 bases identical to TRBD1. Germline CDR1 is MNHEY and CDR2 is SMNVEV (reference sequence). The trim removed 4 bases at V and 0 bases at J, leaving 11 bases unmatched. The CDR3 is made up of 17 amino acids. The CDR3 DNA sequence: TGTGCCAGCAGTTCACCCCGTCCGCAGGGGGTGAACACTGAAGCTTTCTTT. Translation gives CASSSPRPQGVNTEAFF.

This clonotype has only a few counts. CDR3 DNA sequence: TGCGCCAGCAGCCAAGCTAGGGGATTTAATGAAAAACTGTTTTTT. It translates to CASSQARGFNEKLFF. The chain is built from TRBV4-3 and TRBJ1-4, with TRBD1 as a possible D gene (5 bases). The CDR3 is 15 residues long. V gave up 1 base and J gave up 4 bases, with 10 bases separating them. The germline V gene encodes CDR1 LGHNA and CDR2 YSLEER.

This clonotype was seen only a few times. The chain employs TRBV27 and TRBJ2-5; weak D call: TRBD2 (5 bases). CDR3 length: 18 residues. Trimming stripped 3 bases from V and 2 bases from J, with 22 bases between. Germline-derived CDR1 and CDR2 are MNHEY and SMNVEV (reference sequence). CDR3 in DNA: TGTGCCAGCAGTTTTATTCGTTCAGGCGGGCCCCGGCAAGAGACCCAGTACTTC. As protein: CASSFIRSGGPRQETQYF.

This clonotype occurred many times. This chain uses TRBV29-1 with TRBJ2-1, with TRBD1 matching 12 bases. This CDR3 has 18 amino acids. With 5 bases clipped from V and 1 base from J, the junction kept 12 bases outside the gene matches. CDR1 is SQVTM, CDR2 ANQGSEA, per germline. The CDR3 here is CSVPGGTGGLGSYNEQFF. CDR3 sequence (DNA): TGCAGCGTTCCCGGGGGGACAGGGGGCTTAGGATCCTACAATGAGCAGTTCTTC.

The V gene is TRBV4-2, the J gene TRBJ2-5; no reliable D call. The CDR3 consists of 15 residues. The germline gives CDR1 LGHNA, CDR2 YNFKEQ. V dropped 0 bases and J dropped 4 bases, with 12 bases sitting between them. CDR3 DNA sequence: TGTGCCAGCAGCCAAGAGGAAACGAGCACAGAGACCCAGTACTTC. This translates into CASSQEETSTETQYF.

This clonotype appeared many times. The chain uses TRBV15 and TRBJ1-5; no firm D call. The germline CDR1 and CDR2 sequences are LNHNV and YYDKDF (reference sequence). The V end was cut by 1 base, the J end by 5 bases, with 9 bases between. The CDR3 totals 14 residues. CDR3 coding DNA: TGTGCCACCAGCAGAGGACCGGACGATCAGCCCCAGCATTTT. Translation gives CATSRGPDDQPQHF.

This clonotype was observed a handful of times. This sequence joins TRBV7-8 and TRBJ2-7; 8 bases match TRBD1. The V gene's germline CDR1 is SGHVS and CDR2 FQNEAQ. V was pared by 5 bases and J by 6 bases, with 6 bases of the junction left unmatched. The CDR3 length is 13 residues. The DNA for the CDR3 is TGTGCCAGCAGCACATCCAGGGGGCGCGAGCAGTACTTC. The encoded protein is CASSTSRGREQYF.

This clonotype was observed a few times. This chain uses TRBV3-1 with TRBJ1-2, with 11 bases lining up with TRBD1. Germline CDR1 is LGHDT and CDR2 is YNNKEL (reference sequence). The trim removed 4 bases at V and 3 bases at J, leaving 4 bases unmatched. The CDR3 consists of 15 residues. The CDR3 reads CASSLRTGGYYGYTF. The CDR3 nucleotides are TGTGCCAGCAGCCTCCGGACAGGGGGCTACTATGGCTACACCTTC.

J is TRBJ2-1 and V is TRBV5-1; D is unresolved. The CDR3 is 15 residues long. The germline CDR1 and CDR2 sequences are SGHRS and YFSETQ. V lost 4 bases, J lost 4 bases, and 15 bases lay in between. Written as DNA, the CDR3 is TGCGCCAGCAGCACCGGCCAGAACTCATACAATGAGCAGTTCTTC. Translation gives CASSTGQNSYNEQFF.

This clonotype has ten or more counts. CDR3 region: CASSIGLAGASDTQYF. CDR3 DNA: TGTGCCAGCAGCATTGGACTAGCGGGGGCCTCCGATACGCAGTATTTT. This chain uses TRBV13 with TRBJ2-3; 13 bases map to TRBD2. Unmatched junction bases numbered 8, after V lost 5 bases and J lost 6 bases. This CDR3 has 16 amino acids. Germline CDR1 reads PRHDT; CDR2 reads FYEKMQ (reference sequence). The full variable domain, rest sourced from reference TRBV13 and TRBJ2-3, is AAGVIQSPRHLIKEKRETATLKCYPIPRHDTVYWYQQGPGQDPQFLISFYEKMQSDKGSIPDRFSAQQFSDYHSELNMSSLELGDSALYFCASSIGLAGASDTQYFGPGTRLTVL.

This rearrangement joins TRBV7-8 to TRBJ2-5; 8 positions match TRBD2. Trimming removed 4 bases from V and 4 bases from J; junction bases left unmatched: 8. The CDR3 is made up of 15 amino acids. Germline CDR1 SGHVS, CDR2 FQNEAQ. In nucleotides, the CDR3 is TGTGCCAGCAGCTCATTACTAGCGGTAGGAGAGACCCAGTACTTC. It yields the protein CASSSLLAVGETQYF.

This clonotype was seen repeatedly, ten times or more. CDR3 in amino acids: CASSNPRSTPSTTNEKLFF. The CDR3 DNA is TGTGCCAGCAGTAACCCTCGGAGCACACCCTCCACAACTAATGAAAAACTGTTTTTT. V is TRBV9 and J is TRBJ1-4; no clear D gene. From germline, CDR1 is SGDLS and CDR2 YYNGEE. The V and J ends lost 5 bases and 0 bases respectively, with 23 bases between them. The CDR3 runs to 19 residues. Supplemented by reference TRBV9 and TRBJ1-4, the full variable domain reads DSGVTQTPKHLITATGQRVTLRCSPRSGDLSVYWYQQSLDQGLQFLIQYYNGEERAKGNILERFSAQQFPDLHSELNLSSLELGDSALYFCASSNPRSTPSTTNEKLFFGSGTQLSVL.

This chain joins TRBV5-1 and TRBJ1-4; D perhaps matches TRBD1 (5 bases). V was pared by 3 bases and J by 7 bases, with 16 bases between. There are 15 residues in the CDR3. In germline, CDR1 is SGHRS, CDR2 YFSETQ. CDR3 DNA: TGCGCCAGCAGCTCGGAGGGGACGTGGCCTGAAAAACTGTTTTTT. As protein: CASSSEGTWPEKLFF.

The V and J genes are TRBV5-1 and TRBJ2-3; 7 nucleotides agree with TRBD1. CDR3 length: 15 residues. V was clipped by 2 bases and J by 4 bases; unmatched bases: 7. Per the germline V gene, CDR1 is SGHRS and CDR2 is YFSETQ. CDR3 DNA sequence: TGCGCCAGCAGCTTAGGGACAGCCCCGGCAGATACGCAGTATTTT. Translating it yields CASSLGTAPADTQYF.

The sample holds many counts of this clonotype. The rearrangement uses TRBV5-1 and TRBJ2-1; 10 nucleotides align to TRBD2. CDR3 length equals 16 residues. The V and J ends lost 0 bases and 1 base, in that order; junction bases with no gene match: 1. Germline V lookup: CDR1 SGHRS, CDR2 YFSETQ. The chain's CDR3 is CASSLVSGGSYNEQFF. CDR3 in DNA: TGCGCCAGCAGCTTGGTTAGCGGGGGGTCCTACAATGAGCAGTTCTTC.

This clonotype was detected ten times or more. The CDR3 loop is CASSGQVGETQYF. In DNA form, the CDR3 reads TGTGCCAGCAGCGGACAAGTGGGAGAGACCCAGTACTTC. The chain couples TRBV7-8 to TRBJ2-5; maybe TRBD1 (5 bases). V lost 5 bases and J 4 bases, leaving 11 bases between the germline ends. Germline-derived CDR1 and CDR2 are SGHVS and FQNEAQ. There are 13 residues in the CDR3.